A single sample is the source of the 2 T cell receptor beta chains below, sequenced in a study of blood T cells in healthy people across ages (dated by TCRdb to about 2015). Libraries came from 5' RACE. The sequencer was an Illumina HiSeq 2500. A second PCR of about 6 to 11 cycles was performed with a sample-barcoded 5' primer and a J-beta primer mix. The raw public reads went through TCRdb reprocessing: fastp at Q25, MiXCR clone calling, in-frame beta chains kept. Every distinct CDR3 protein forms one entry, paired with its most common genes and DNA. Counted in this sample were approximately 810,000 distinct CDR3 sequences; 30% to 45% of them appeared once. 13% of the sample belongs to the ten largest clones. The specimen was blood. The receptors were sampled from a man aged 18 to 29 in good health.

This clonotype showed up many times. The chain joins TRBV5-8 to TRBJ1-2; the D gene is possibly TRBD1 (6 bases). CDR1 is SGHTS, CDR2 YDEGEE, per germline. The CDR3 contains 15 residues. V gave up 4 bases and J gave up 0 bases, with 13 bases separating them. CDR3 DNA sequence: TGTGCCAGCAGCCCCGGACAGCTAGCTAACTATGGCTACACCTTC. It encodes CASSPGQLANYGYTF.

Comments on this clonotype: No conserved phenylalanine or tryptophan is present at the end of the CDR3, so a read error is the likely explanation. This rearrangement joins TRBV12-3 or TRBV12-4 to TRBJ2-3; D is uncertain. This CDR3 contains 15 residues. V lost 3 bases to trimming and J lost 0 bases, with 10 bases between them. The CDR3 DNA is TGTGCCAGCAGTTTTCTTCCAGTTAGCACAGATACGCAGTATTCT. Amino acids: CASSFLPVSTDTQYS.